This T cell receptor (beta chain) derives from a study of T-cell memory formation after mild COVID-19. Each CDR3 protein gets one entry after TCRdb re-called the 5' RACE reads with MiXCR. The table has around 300,000 distinct CDR3 sequences, 7.5% to 9.5% seen once. CDR3 length equals 14 residues. Germline V CDR1 and CDR2: LNHDA, SQIVND (reference sequence). Trimming removed 9 bases at V and 0 bases at J, with 11 bases between. The chain links TRBV19 to TRBJ1-4; D gene unclear. Input material: PBMCs or a T cell subset sorted from them (not recorded which). This TCR was recovered from a young man who had mild COVID-19 (a few samples of this study predate the infection). Cell type and time point are not known. The CDR3 DNA sequence: TGTGCCAGCGGCGCCTTTGCAACTAATGAAAAACTGTTTTTT. As protein: CASGAFATNEKLFF.